These T cell receptor beta chains were read from a single sample in a study of beta chain features in type 1 diabetes. TCRdb's table, derived via immunoSEQ multiplex PCR, lists solely in-frame clones and lacks some. The sample consists of around 250,000 clones, about 15% of them appearing once. Input material: naive CD4+ T cells from blood. These receptors were obtained from a man in his thirties or forties with type 1 diabetes. Each CDR3 is given without its conserved first and last residue. The D gene is left open where the match is weak.

TRBD1 TRBJ2-3 TRBV5-1 ASSFIGQGSADTQY
TRBD2 TRBJ2-5 TRBV18 ASSPGTNHETQY
TRBD2 TRBJ2-5 TRBV11-2 ASSFSGINQETQY
. TRBJ2-3 TRBV4-1 ASSPGLGYDTQY
TRBD2 TRBJ2-1 TRBV7-6 ASSPGLAGNNEQF
TRBD1 TRBJ2-7 TRBV5-1 ASSSGQPSYEQY
TRBD1 TRBJ2-5 TRBV5-4 ASSTRTGGETQY
. TRBJ2-2 TRBV5-6 ASSLAMVTGELF
TRBD2 TRBJ2-7 TRBV7-9 ASSPGLAGHLPYEQY
. TRBJ2-1 TRBV23-1 ASSPVLSYNEQF
. TRBJ1-6 TRBV11-3 ASSPGGWQGNSPLH
TRBD1 TRBJ2-7 TRBV6-1 ASSEVQGAYEQY
. TRBJ2-5 TRBV5-1 ASSLGVKREETQY
. TRBJ1-1 TRBV6-5 ASSPQGDRTEAF
. TRBJ2-7 TRBV9 ASSVGTQGPPYEQY
. TRBJ1-5 TRBV30 AWSLLAGQQPQH
TRBD1 TRBJ1-1 TRBV28 ASSLSDRANTEAF
. TRBJ2-1 TRBV2 ASSEDSSSYNEQF
TRBD1 TRBJ2-5 TRBV6-1 ASKRQGAGQETQY
TRBD1 TRBJ1-2 TRBV5-1 ASSLPGQGDSNYGYT
TRBD2 TRBJ2-3 TRBV5-4 ASSVRLAGGTDTQY
TRBD1 TRBJ1-2 TRBV20-1 SAPNRGGYT